This is a list of T cell receptor beta chains from one sample in a study of T cell repertoires in cytomegalovirus infection. TCRdb recomputed calls from the reads with MiXCR, one row per CDR3 protein. The table includes a few hundred thousand distinct CDR3 sequences, 15% to 20% detected once. The sequenced sample consisted of PBMCs. The receptors come from a human donor in good health (CMV status not recorded). Some clones in this sample may be carry-over from other donors' samples. Each CDR3 is given with its conserved first and last residue. The order of the fields is CDR3 protein, V gene, J gene.

CASSLSLTSSYNEQFF	TRBV7-6	TRBJ2-1
CASSDSPADTQYF	TRBV6-4	TRBJ2-3
CASSYGAGYGYTF	TRBV6-5	TRBJ1-2
CAWSVGAGRYEQYF	TRBV30	TRBJ2-7
CASRRTSGGEETQYF	TRBV12-3/TRBV12-4	TRBJ2-5
CASSLRGRRSPLHF	TRBV5-6	TRBJ1-6
CASSSGTLLEKLFF	TRBV5-1	TRBJ1-4
CASRTGSPGEKLFF	TRBV6-1	TRBJ1-4
CASSLIAGTTDTQYF	TRBV4-2	TRBJ2-3
CSAAPGLGNYNEQFF	TRBV20-1	TRBJ2-1
CASSFLRKMNTEAFF	TRBV7-2	TRBJ1-1
CASRSSGGSSYNEQFF	TRBV7-9	TRBJ2-1
CSASEGVEQETQYF	TRBV20-1	TRBJ2-5
CASSLPFAGVPIGIQYF	TRBV7-2	TRBJ2-4
CASSLAGPGANEQFF	TRBV11-3	TRBJ2-1
CASSSDPRGFHTF	TRBV7-2	TRBJ1-2
CASRANRAPNEKLFF	TRBV6-1	TRBJ1-4
CASSPRGTLRSTEAFF	TRBV7-8	TRBJ1-1
CASSYSASGGFYNEQFF	TRBV6-6	TRBJ2-1
CASSLRAAGKETQYF	TRBV5-4	TRBJ2-5
CASSSRTGRGYEQYF	TRBV12-3/TRBV12-4	TRBJ2-7
CAIRMDRASTDTQYF	TRBV10-3	TRBJ2-3
CASSPGGSAGETQYF	TRBV7-9	TRBJ2-5
CASSLMPGGNSPLHF	TRBV7-2	TRBJ1-6
CASSPGQTNNQPQHF	TRBV7-2	TRBJ1-5
CASSQVPMSPLHF	TRBV3-1	TRBJ1-6
CATSPTAETQYF	TRBV7-2	TRBJ2-5
CASSFGGPGDNEQFF	TRBV5-6	TRBJ2-1
CASSFEYSGVNEQFF	TRBV4-1	TRBJ2-1
CASSLDSHEQFF	TRBV7-8	TRBJ2-1
CASSPGTNTQYF	TRBV12-3/TRBV12-4	TRBJ2-3
CASSLEPILGQGSGYTF	TRBV11-2	TRBJ1-2
CASSLLEREGPGEFF	TRBV6-6	TRBJ2-1
CASRRPDLGTEAFF	TRBV27	TRBJ1-1
CASSPGYRDLYGYTF	TRBV12-3/TRBV12-4	TRBJ1-2
CASSLARGSDTQYF	TRBV7-2	TRBJ2-3
CASTQGGGETQYF	TRBV12-3/TRBV12-4	TRBJ2-5
CASSPKGGQPSSYEQYF	TRBV7-2	TRBJ2-7
CASTPSQAEETQYF	TRBV7-2	TRBJ2-5
CASNDRQGGYEQYF	TRBV6-5	TRBJ2-7
CASARGSWGSTDTQYF	TRBV6-1	TRBJ2-3
CASSLIERDSPLHF	TRBV11-2	TRBJ1-6
CATVRAGGADTQYF	TRBV27	TRBJ2-3
CASSPDGRGCFLEQHF	TRBV7-2	TRBJ2-7
CASSLEEDTEAFF	TRBV7-9	TRBJ1-1
CASSFSRNTDTQYF	TRBV7-2	TRBJ2-3
CASSFATVYGYTF	TRBV7-6	TRBJ1-2
CASSLLPPGQGRVEAFF	TRBV12-3/TRBV12-4	TRBJ1-1
CASSLEVSGGEQFF	TRBV7-9	TRBJ2-1
CASSQVTGLAVYNEQFF	TRBV4-3	TRBJ2-1
CASRGQGAGYGYTF	TRBV2	TRBJ1-2
CASSQVLAGEQETQYF	TRBV4-2	TRBJ2-5
CASSFASGGQETQYF	TRBV7-8	TRBJ2-5
CASSLQANQPQHF	TRBV12-3/TRBV12-4	TRBJ1-5